The TCR beta chain described here comes from a study of control samples from healthy donors and cancer patients. Some clones are missing from TCRdb's copy, which holds only in-frame ones; the method was immunoSEQ multiplex PCR. The table includes over 150,000 clones, over 90% detected once. The table lists this clone with a count of one. The germline V gene encodes CDR1 MNHNY and CDR2 SVGAGI (reference sequence). Losses at the gene ends were 1 base for V and 5 bases for J; bases not matched to a gene: 7. The CDR3 sequence is 15 residues long. The sequencing sample was made of blood. This receptor was obtained from a woman in her 30s in good health. The chain couples TRBV6-6 to TRBJ1-1, with TRBD1 matching over 7 bases. The CDR3 protein is CASSYLGQGDTEAFF. CDR3 coding DNA: TGTGCCAGCAGTTACTTGGGGCAGGGGGATACTGAAGCTTTCTTT.